These 15 T cell receptor beta chains were sequenced from one sample in a study of cytomegalovirus exposure and HLA in healthy donors. The PCR employed 60 Vbeta primers together with 13 Jbeta primers. Only in-frame clones appear in the TCRdb table, and some are missing; sequencing was by immunoSEQ multiplex PCR. The data show fewer than 250,000 clones, approximately 70% seen once. The specimen was PBMCs. The receptor source for this set is a woman between 25 and 40 years old in good health and CMV-seropositive.

V is TRBV7-8 and J is TRBJ2-3, with D possibly being TRBD1 (5 bases). This CDR3 region has 20 residues. V lost 1 base, J lost 5 bases, and 28 bases lay in between. Germline CDR1 is SGHVS and CDR2 is FQNEAQ. The CDR3 region is CASSLVSWQGLGPLIDTQYF. CDR3 nucleotide sequence: TGTGCCAGCAGCTTAGTTAGTTGGCAGGGCCTGGGCCCCCTTATAGATACGCAGTATTTT. Drawing the rest from reference TRBV7-8 and TRBJ2-3, the complete variable domain is GAGVSQSPRYKVAKRGQDVALRCDPISGHVSLFWYQQALGQGPEFLTYFQNEAQLDKSGLPSDRFFAERPEGSVSTLKIQRTQQEDSAVYLCASSLVSWQGLGPLIDTQYFGPGTRLTVL.

The chain joins TRBV5-4 to TRBJ1-2; 9 bases match TRBD1. This CDR3 is 13 amino acids long. The J segment lost 6 bases and the V segment lost 4 bases, leaving 4 bases of the junction unmatched. CDR1 is SGHNT and CDR2 is YYREEE in the germline V gene (reference sequence). The CDR3 reads CASSLRTGDGYTF. Here the CDR3 DNA reads TGTGCCAGCAGCCTAAGGACAGGGGATGGCTACACCTTC.

This clone appeared a single time. The chain carries TRBV11-2 and TRBJ2-7, with D tentatively TRBD1 (5 bases). Germline CDR1 and CDR2: SGHAT and FQNNGV. This CDR3 is built from 17 residues. V was clipped by 1 base and J by 4 bases, with 20 bases between them. CDR3 sequence reads: CASSLVGSAGSPYEQYF. The CDR3 coding sequence is TGTGCCAGCAGCTTAGTCGGCTCGGCAGGGTCACCGTACGAGCAGTACTTC.

This clone appeared once. This chain joins TRBV27 and TRBJ2-7, with D maybe TRBD2 (5 bases). The germline V gene encodes CDR1 MNHEY and CDR2 SMNVEV (reference sequence). The CDR3 totals 13 residues. V lost 8 bases to trimming and J lost 6 bases, with 17 bases between them. CDR3: CASVNRESGEQYF. The CDR3 DNA reads as TGTGCCAGCGTCAACCGGGAAAGCGGCGAGCAGTACTTC.

Of note for this clone: The sample contains more than one DNA sequence encoding this CDR3. V and J are TRBV27 and TRBJ2-1, with 10 bases fitting TRBD1. Trimming removed 5 bases from V and 6 bases from J; junction bases left unmatched: 10. Germline V gene lookup returns CDR1 MNHEY and CDR2 SMNVEV (reference sequence). The CDR3 covers 16 residues. CDR3 in DNA: TGTGCCAGCAGTCCACCGGGACAGGGGTCAAGCAATGAGCAGTTCTTC. Its translation: CASSPPGQGSSNEQFF.

V gene TRBV19 combines with J gene TRBJ2-7, with D possibly matching TRBD2 (5 bases). Germline CDR1 and CDR2: LNHDA and SQIVND (reference sequence). The CDR3 is made up of 13 amino acids. V was clipped by 5 bases and J by 1 base, with 9 bases between them. CDR3 bases: TGTGCCAGTAGTCCGGACTTATCCTACGAGCAGTACTTC. Residues: CASSPDLSYEQYF.

The genes are TRBV19 and TRBJ1-2, with a tentative D call TRBD1 (6 bases). Germline CDR1 and CDR2: LNHDA and SQIVND (reference sequence). V dropped 2 bases and J dropped 4 bases, with 14 bases sitting between them. The CDR3 loop spans 15 amino acids. The CDR3 spells CASSISPDRSYGYTF. The CDR3 nucleotides are TGTGCCAGTAGTATATCCCCCGACAGGTCCTATGGCTACACCTTC.

The chain has TRBV6-4 and TRBJ2-7; D unresolved. V lost 0 bases and J 4 bases, leaving 16 bases between the germline ends. This CDR3 region has 16 residues. Germline V CDR1 and CDR2: MRHNA, SNTAGT. CDR3 DNA: TGTGCCAGCAGTGACTCGAAAAGCCTCCCTACTTACGAGCAGTACTTC. Translated: CASSDSKSLPTYEQYF.

The chain recombines TRBV4-1 with TRBJ1-5, with TRBD1 matching 7 bases. V lost 3 bases, J lost 4 bases, and 15 bases stayed unmatched. Looked up from germline, CDR1 is MGHRA and CDR2 is YSYEKL. This CDR3 has 18 residues. DNA for the CDR3: TGCGCCAGCAGCCAGGTGATCCTGGGACAGCCGTTGAATCAGCCCCAGCATTTT. Protein: CASSQVILGQPLNQPQHF.

The chain is built from TRBV6-5 and TRBJ1-4; D is unclear. Germline lookup yields CDR1 MNHEY and CDR2 SVGAGI. V was pared by 2 bases and J by 7 bases, with 11 bases between. The length of the CDR3 is 14 residues. The CDR3 here is CASSYERGSEKLFF. For the CDR3, the DNA is TGTGCCAGCAGTTACGAACGAGGGAGTGAAAAACTGTTTTTT.

This clone was detected a few times. This chain links TRBV5-6 with TRBJ2-1, with D tentatively TRBD1 (6 bases). Germline-derived CDR1 and CDR2 are SGHDT and YYEEEE. The CDR3 runs to 13 residues. V lost 2 bases, J lost 12 bases, and 15 bases lay in between. This CDR3 is CASSLQGNRTQFF. The CDR3 region has the DNA TGTGCCAGCAGCTTACAGGGTAATAGGACGCAGTTCTTC.

This clone turned up a few times. The genes are TRBV27 and TRBJ1-4; a possible D gene is TRBD1 (5 bases). The CDR3 length is 16 residues. Germline values: CDR1 MNHEY, CDR2 SMNVEV (reference sequence). The ends were cut back, 6 bases at V and 4 bases at J, with 18 bases in the middle. CDR3: CASSGGTAAFNEKLFF. CDR3 DNA: TGTGCCAGCAGCGGAGGGACCGCGGCGTTTAATGAAAAACTGTTTTTT.

Concerning this clone: One end of the junction does not line up with germline, which may come from a read error. The J gene is TRBJ2-7, the V gene TRBV7-9; 10 nucleotides match TRBD1. This CDR3 has 16 residues. Germline CDR1 and CDR2: SEHNR and FQNEAQ (reference sequence). CDR3 loop: CSSSRFIDRGLYEQYF. CDR3 DNA sequence: TGTTCCAGCAGTCGATTTATAGACAGGGGGCTGTACGAGCAGTACTTC.

This chain uses TRBV9 with TRBJ2-2; TRBD1 matches at 8 bases. CDR3 length: 16 amino acids. Germline CDR1 and CDR2: SGDLS and YYNGEE. Trimming cost V 7 bases and J 6 bases; bases outside gene matches: 14. CDR3 bases: TGTGCCAGCGCCCGGACAGGGTTTGGTGGGGCCGGGGAGCTGTTTTTT. As protein: CASARTGFGGAGELFF.

The chain recombines TRBV5-5 with TRBJ2-3; D may be TRBD2 (5 bases). This CDR3 is built from 14 residues. Trimming left V 0 bases short and J 4 bases short, with 9 bases between. The germline V gene has CDR1 SGHKS and CDR2 YYEKEE (reference sequence). This CDR3 is CASSLVGKADTQYF. For the CDR3, the DNA is TGTGCCAGCAGCTTGGTCGGGAAGGCAGATACGCAGTATTTT.